This T cell receptor beta chain is from a study of cytomegalovirus exposure and HLA in healthy donors. Study findings and constraints: Rare TCR sequences predominated, though certain public TCRs were found in many donors.

In the case of this clone: The antigen is unknown.

Per the germline V gene, CDR1 is MNHEY and CDR2 is SVGAGI. CDR3 length equals 15 residues. Trimming pared 2 bases from V and 7 bases from J, leaving 17 bases between. A multiplex PCR was run with 60 Vbeta primers and 13 Jbeta primers. Only in-frame clones appear in the TCRdb table, and some are missing; sequencing was by immunoSEQ multiplex PCR. The table has about 87,000 clones, less than 80% seen once. The sequencing sample was made of PBMCs. This rearrangement joins TRBV6-5 to TRBJ1-2; no clear D gene. This clonotype originated in a man between 25 and 39 years old in good health and CMV-seropositive. CDR3 amino acids: CASSYGGESRCGYTF. For the CDR3, the DNA is TGTGCCAGCAGTTACGGTGGGGAGTCCAGATGTGGCTACACCTTC.